Listed here are 24 T cell receptor beta chains from one sample, sequenced in a study of T cell changes during pregnancy in multiple sclerosis. Using immunoSEQ multiplex PCR, the repertoire was profiled, and TCRdb retains in-frame clones only, with some absent. The sample lists roughly 70,000 clones; around 94% were seen once. This sample comprised peripheral blood, obtained before pregnancy. These receptors were collected from a female donor with multiple sclerosis, enrolled in a pregnancy study.

The gene calls are TRBV19 and TRBJ2-3; TRBD1 is a possible D gene (7 bases). The germline CDR1 and CDR2 sequences are LNHDA and SQIVND (reference sequence). The V and J ends lost 8 bases and 3 bases respectively, with 18 bases between them. CDR3 length: 15 amino acids. The CDR3 is CASGEPRGATDTQYF. The DNA of the CDR3 is TGTGCCAGTGGGGAGCCCAGGGGGGCTACAGATACGCAGTATTTT.

The chain employs TRBV6-6 and TRBJ1-3; D is perhaps TRBD1 (5 bases). CDR3 size: 14 residues. Trimming removed 9 bases at V and 4 bases at J, with 16 bases between. CDR1 is MNHNY and CDR2 is SVGAGI in the germline V gene (reference sequence). CDR3 in DNA: TGTGCCAGTCTCGGGGGAGGGCGCGGAAACACCATATATTTT. Encoded protein: CASLGGGRGNTIYF.

In DNA form, the CDR3 reads TGTGCCAGCAGTCCGCACCCTATAAGAGACAACAATGAGCAGTTCTTC. It translates to CASSPHPIRDNNEQFF. The V call is TRBV28, the J call TRBJ2-1; D gene uncertain. This CDR3 is 16 amino acids long. Trimming stripped 5 bases from V and 5 bases from J, with 19 bases between. In germline, CDR1 is MDHEN, CDR2 SYDVKM.

The chain couples TRBV28 to TRBJ2-5, with D possibly being TRBD2 (5 bases). The V end was cut by 3 bases, the J end by 4 bases, with 9 bases between. CDR3 length equals 13 residues. Germline CDR1 is MDHEN and CDR2 is SYDVKM. CDR3 protein: CASSFGGRETQYF. The CDR3 nucleotides are TGTGCCAGCAGTTTTGGAGGAAGAGAGACCCAGTACTTC.

The genes are TRBV30 and TRBJ2-7; maybe TRBD2 (5 bases). The V end was cut by 0 bases, the J end by 7 bases, with 13 bases between. Germline lookup yields CDR1 GTSNPN and CDR2 SVGIG (reference sequence). The CDR3 spans 13 residues. For the CDR3, the DNA is TGTGCCTGGAGTGTGGCGGCCGCGGGTGAGCAGTACTTC. Translated: CAWSVAAAGEQYF.

This clone showed up just a few times. This chain's CDR3 is CASSQEPGRNTEAFF. CDR3 nucleotide sequence: TGCGCCAGCAGCCAAGAACCAGGGCGGAACACTGAAGCTTTCTTT. The chain couples TRBV4-3 to TRBJ1-1; perhaps TRBD1 as D (5 bases). CDR3 length: 15 amino acids. Trimming removed 0 bases from V and 1 base from J, with 9 bases in between. The germline CDR1 and CDR2 sequences are LGHNA and YSLEER.

The chain uses TRBV6-6 and TRBJ2-3, with 9 nucleotides matching TRBD2. The CDR3 is made up of 16 amino acids. V was pared by 0 bases and J by 1 base, with 2 bases of the junction left unmatched. Germline V gene data show CDR1 as MNHNY and CDR2 as SVGAGI (reference sequence). CDR3 amino acids: CASSYSLAGGTDTQYF. The CDR3 region has the DNA TGTGCCAGCAGTTACTCATTAGCGGGAGGCACAGATACGCAGTATTTT.

The chain recombines TRBV27 with TRBJ2-1; D call uncertain. V lost 5 bases to trimming and J lost 7 bases, with 12 bases between them. The CDR3 spans 13 residues. CDR1 and CDR2 (germline): MNHEY, SMNVEV (reference sequence). This CDR3 is CASSHSPRNEQFF. The CDR3 bases are TGTGCCAGCAGTCATTCACCCAGGAATGAGCAGTTCTTC.

This clone was detected once. The chain carries TRBV15 and TRBJ2-2; 8 nucleotides line up with TRBD2. V lost 5 bases to trimming and J lost 3 bases; unmatched junction nucleotides: 20. The CDR3 loop spans 20 amino acids. Germline-derived CDR1 and CDR2 are LNHNV and YYDKDF (reference sequence). CDR3 protein: CATSGNSAGGRGVYTGELFF. Here the CDR3 DNA reads TGTGCCACCAGCGGTAACTCGGCGGGAGGTCGTGGGGTTTACACCGGGGAGCTGTTTTTT. Based on the CDR3 plus reference TRBV15 and TRBJ2-2, the full variable domain is DAMVIQNPRYQVTQFGKPVTLSCSQTLNHNVMYWYQQKSSQAPKLLFHYYDKDFNNEADTPDNFQSRRPNTSFCFLDIRSPGLGDTAMYLCATSGNSAGGRGVYTGELFFGEGSRLTVL.

In this sample, this clone turned up once. The J gene is TRBJ2-1, the V gene TRBV19, with D hard to call. Germline CDR1 LNHDA, CDR2 SQIVND (reference sequence). This CDR3 has 14 amino acids. The V end was cut by 7 bases, the J end by 0 bases, with 10 bases between. CDR3 in DNA: TGTGCCAGTAAGGCGGTGAGCTCCTACAATGAGCAGTTCTTC. This sequence encodes CASKAVSSYNEQFF.

The V and J genes are TRBV7-2 and TRBJ2-4; TRBD2 is a possible D gene (5 bases). The CDR3 has 15 amino acids. CDR1 and CDR2 (germline): SGHTA, FQGNSA. V shed 8 bases and J shed 0 bases, with 14 bases lying between them. CDR3: CASGTRAVAKNIQYF. CDR3 nucleotides: TGTGCCAGCGGAACTAGGGCCGTAGCCAAAAACATTCAGTACTTC.

This chain connects TRBV6-5 to TRBJ2-1; D unresolved. V gave up 4 bases and J gave up 10 bases, with 14 bases separating them. The germline V gene has CDR1 MNHEY and CDR2 SVGAGI. The CDR3 has 13 amino acids. The CDR3 nucleotides are TGTGCCAGCAGTTCTTCCTTCGCAGGCGAGCAGTTCTTC. Encoded protein: CASSSSFAGEQFF.

The chain employs TRBV27 and TRBJ2-2; 10 bases are a match to TRBD1. In germline, CDR1 is MNHEY, CDR2 SMNVEV (reference sequence). With V trimmed by 6 bases and J by 4 bases, 5 bases remained unmatched. This CDR3 region has 15 residues. CDR3 sequence reads: CASRPGTGVTGELFF. CDR3 nucleotides: TGTGCCAGCAGGCCCGGGACAGGGGTCACCGGGGAGCTGTTTTTT.

The chain uses TRBV7-3 and TRBJ2-7; 14 bases are a match to TRBD2. With V trimmed by 3 bases and J by 6 bases, 7 bases remained unmatched. CDR3 length: 16 residues. Germline CDR1 and CDR2: SGHTA and FQGTGA. The CDR3 DNA sequence: TGTGCCAGCAGCTTCACCGGGACTAGCGGGAGACGCGAGCAGTACTTC. Its translation: CASSFTGTSGRREQYF.

The chain recombines TRBV5-5 with TRBJ1-5; possible D gene TRBD1, 6 bases. Trimming pared 4 bases from V and 1 base from J, leaving 12 bases between. Germline CDR1 SGHKS, CDR2 YYEKEE (reference sequence). The CDR3 loop spans 15 amino acids. CDR3 DNA sequence: TGTGCCAGCAGCCTAGAACAGGGAAGCAATCAGCCCCAGCATTTT. It is translated as CASSLEQGSNQPQHF.

This rearrangement joins TRBV5-8 to TRBJ1-2; D is undetermined. The CDR3 runs 13 residues. Germline-derived CDR1 and CDR2 are SGHTS and YDEGEE. Trimming took off 4 bases at V and 3 bases at J, with 10 bases between the two ends. The CDR3 reads CASSGDRDYGYTF. For the CDR3, the DNA is TGTGCCAGCAGCGGCGACCGGGACTATGGCTACACCTTC.

The CDR3 DNA reads TGTGCCAGCAGCTTAAGTACAGGGCCGGGCACTGAAGCTTTCTTT. Amino acid sequence: CASSLSTGPGTEAFF. V and J are TRBV7-3 and TRBJ1-1, with D perhaps TRBD1 (6 bases). V lost 1 base and J lost 4, with 13 bases in between. Germline V lookup: CDR1 SGHTA, CDR2 FQGTGA. The CDR3 is 15 residues long.

The chain couples TRBV4-1 to TRBJ1-3; D not certain. V shed 1 base and J shed 2 bases, with 6 bases lying between them. Germline loops: CDR1 MGHRA, CDR2 YSYEKL. The CDR3 has 14 amino acids. The CDR3 coding sequence is TGCGCCAGCAGCCAAGCAGGAACTGGAAACACCATATATTTT. Amino acids: CASSQAGTGNTIYF.

The chain uses TRBV28 and TRBJ2-3; D gene uncertain. This CDR3 spans 16 amino acids. Germline assignment: CDR1 MDHEN and CDR2 SYDVKM. With 3 bases removed from V and 2 bases from J, the gap between germline ends came to 15 bases. The CDR3 DNA reads as TGTGCCAGCAGTTTTTCGTCTATCGCACCCACAGATACGCAGTATTTT. Amino acid sequence: CASSFSSIAPTDTQYF.

J is TRBJ2-1 and V is TRBV28; D is possibly TRBD1 (5 bases). The CDR3 contains 11 residues. The germline V gene has CDR1 MDHEN and CDR2 SYDVKM. Trimming removed 6 bases at V and 9 bases at J, with 9 bases between. The CDR3 loop is CASSRQGEQFF. CDR3 DNA sequence: TGTGCCAGCAGCCGTCAGGGTGAGCAGTTCTTC.

V usage is TRBV6-5 and J usage is TRBJ2-7; no definite D call. CDR1 is MNHEY, CDR2 SVGAGI, per germline. V lost 0 bases to trimming and J lost 6 bases, with 9 bases between them. The CDR3 length is 13 residues. The CDR3: CASSYSSSGEQYF. CDR3 nucleotides: TGTGCCAGCAGTTACTCCTCCTCAGGCGAGCAGTACTTC.

The genes are TRBV7-2 and TRBJ2-1, with TRBD2 as a possible D gene (5 bases). The CDR3 is 15 amino acids. V lost 5 bases and J 0 bases, leaving 11 bases between the germline ends. Per germline, CDR1 SGHTA and CDR2 FQGNSA. In DNA form, the CDR3 reads TGTGCCAGCAGCCCCGGACTGCTCTCCTACAATGAGCAGTTCTTC. The encoded protein is CASSPGLLSYNEQFF.

The rearrangement uses TRBV7-2 and TRBJ1-4, with a weak D call TRBD1 (5 bases). Per germline, CDR1 SGHTA and CDR2 FQGNSA. The CDR3 loop spans 15 amino acids. V was clipped by 1 base and J by 3 bases, with 9 bases between them. The CDR3 nucleotides are TGTGCCAGCAGCTTAGGGGGCGGCCCTAATGAAAAACTGTTTTTT. Protein product: CASSLGGGPNEKLFF. The whole variable domain, remainder taken from reference TRBV7-2 and TRBJ1-4, is GAGVSQSPSNKVTEKGKDVELRCDPISGHTALYWYRQSLGQGLEFLIYFQGNSAPDKSGLPSDRFSAERTGGSVSTLTIQRTQQEDSAVYLCASSLGGGPNEKLFFGSGTQLSVL.

This sequence joins TRBV6-5 and TRBJ2-7, with 9 bases lining up with TRBD2. The CDR3 length is 15 residues. V shed 6 bases, J shed 0 bases, and the junction held 6 bases outside the gene matches. Per the germline V gene, CDR1 is MNHEY and CDR2 is SVGAGI. CDR3 sequence reads: CASSRLAESSYEQYF. The CDR3 DNA is TGTGCCAGCAGCAGACTAGCGGAGAGCTCCTACGAGCAGTACTTC.